The 19 T cell receptor beta chains listed next were all sequenced from one sample in a study of blood T cell repertoires in COVID-19. Sequencing was performed with immunoSEQ multiplex PCR; in TCRdb, only in-frame clones are kept and a portion is missing. The repertoire has approximately 170,000 clones, approximately 83% of them found once; the top ten carry around 13%. Sequences were obtained from peripheral blood. The receptors were gathered from a man between 65 and 85 years old who had recovered from COVID-19.

The chain links TRBV18 to TRBJ2-1; 9 bases are shared with TRBD2. The CDR3 totals 16 residues. Germline V gene lookup returns CDR1 KGHSH and CDR2 LQKENI. V lost 0 bases, J lost 5 bases, and 5 bases stayed unmatched. Here the CDR3 reads CASSPPAGGNDNEQFF. CDR3 DNA: TGTGCCAGCTCACCACCGGCGGGAGGGAACGACAATGAGCAGTTCTTC. Together with reference TRBV18 and TRBJ2-1, the CDR3 gives the full variable domain: NAGVMQNPRHLVRRRGQEARLRCSPMKGHSHVYWYRQLPEEGLKFMVYLQKENIIDESGMPKERFSAEFPKEGPSILRIQQVVRGDSAAYFCASSPPAGGNDNEQFFGPGTRLTVL.

The chain employs TRBV3-1 (or the pseudogene TRBV3-2) and TRBJ1-1; tentatively, D is TRBD1 (6 bases). The V and J ends lost 1 base and 7 bases respectively, with 19 bases between them. The CDR3 runs 16 residues. The germline gives CDR1 LGHDT, CDR2 YNNKEL (reference sequence). This CDR3 reads CASSQVPPGGRGEAFF. The CDR3 DNA follows: TGTGCCAGCAGCCAAGTCCCCCCTGGGGGCAGGGGTGAAGCTTTCTTT.

The chain employs TRBV7-9 and TRBJ2-5, with 7 bases aligning to TRBD1. Per the germline V gene, CDR1 is SEHNR and CDR2 is FQNEAQ (reference sequence). This CDR3 is 13 amino acids long. With 4 bases clipped from V and 5 bases from J, the junction kept 4 bases outside the gene matches. CDR3 loop: CASSYRGVETQYF. CDR3 DNA: TGTGCCAGCAGCTACAGGGGTGTGGAGACCCAGTACTTC.

The genes are TRBV7-2 and TRBJ2-7, with TRBD2 identical over 8 bases. CDR3 length equals 13 residues. After removal of 5 bases from V and 4 bases from J, the junction contained 4 bases not matched to a gene. Per germline, CDR1 SGHTA and CDR2 FQGNSA. The chain's CDR3 is CASSRGGGYEQYF. The CDR3 DNA reads TGTGCCAGCAGCCGGGGGGGAGGTTACGAGCAGTACTTC.

This clone was seen a single time. V is TRBV9 and J is TRBJ2-3; TRBD2 aligns across 9 bases. V shed 0 bases and J 5 bases; nucleotides not matched to a gene: 10. The CDR3 loop spans 17 amino acids. CDR1 and CDR2 (germline): SGDLS, YYNGEE. The chain's CDR3 is CASSVAPGREGLDTQYF. The CDR3 DNA is TGTGCCAGCAGCGTAGCCCCGGGGCGGGAGGGCTTAGATACGCAGTATTTT.

The chain uses TRBV18 and TRBJ1-4; maybe TRBD1 (6 bases). Trimming left V 5 bases short and J 8 bases short, with 12 bases between. Per the germline V gene, CDR1 is KGHSH and CDR2 is LQKENI. CDR3 length equals 13 residues. The CDR3 DNA reads as TGTGCCAGCTCATCCGACAGGAACGAAAAACTGTTTTTT. This encodes CASSSDRNEKLFF.

The chain couples TRBV6-5 to TRBJ2-3, with 11 bases that match TRBD2. Per germline, CDR1 MNHEY and CDR2 SVGAGI. The CDR3 runs to 16 residues. V lost 2 bases and J lost 2; bases outside the gene matches: 3. CDR3 residues: CASSYAGLAVTDTQYF. The CDR3 region has the DNA TGTGCCAGCAGTTACGCGGGACTAGCGGTCACAGATACGCAGTATTTT.

This clone was counted a few times. The V and J genes are TRBV10-3 and TRBJ2-2, with D perhaps matching TRBD1 (5 bases). Trimming removed 6 bases from V and 3 bases from J, with 14 bases in between. The germline V gene has CDR1 ENHRY and CDR2 SYGVKD. CDR3 length: 15 amino acids. DNA for the CDR3: TGTGCCATCAGGGGGCGAGATACGGACACCGGGGAGCTGTTTTTT. Translation: CAIRGRDTDTGELFF.

The chain couples TRBV7-2 to TRBJ1-4; D gene unclear. Germline V lookup: CDR1 SGHTA, CDR2 FQGNSA. The CDR3 consists of 14 residues. V lost 1 base to trimming and J lost 4 bases, with 7 bases between them. CDR3 in amino acids: CASSLGGVNEKLFF. In DNA, the CDR3 is TGTGCCAGCAGCTTAGGGGGAGTTAATGAAAAACTGTTTTTT.

About this clone: The junction differs from germline at one of its ends, possibly a read error. The V gene is TRBV2, the J gene TRBJ1-2, with D possibly being TRBD1 (6 bases). The CDR3 covers 19 residues. The V gene's germline CDR1 is SNHLY and CDR2 FYNNEI. For the CDR3, the DNA is TGTGCCAGCAGCGAAGACGCAAGAAATAAATTCGGACAGACCGAGGGCTACACCTTC. Translating gives CASSEDARNKFGQTEGYTF.

The rearrangement uses TRBV3-1 (or the pseudogene TRBV3-2) and TRBJ2-4, with TRBD1 identical over 9 bases. This CDR3 has 15 residues. V trimming: 5 bases; J trimming: 2 bases; junction bases outside the gene matches: 4. The germline V gene encodes CDR1 LGHDT and CDR2 YNNKEL (reference sequence). CDR3 nucleotides: TGTGCCAGCAGCACGACAGGGGGACCCAAAAACATTCAGTACTTC. Translating gives CASSTTGGPKNIQYF.

The CDR3 loop reads CASSMTQSGYTF. The CDR3 nucleotides are TGTGCCAGTAGTATGACACAATCAGGCTACACCTTC. The chain uses TRBV19 and TRBJ1-2; D not resolved. V lost 3 bases to trimming and J lost 8 bases, with 10 bases between them. CDR1 is LNHDA, CDR2 SQIVND, per germline (reference sequence). The CDR3 sequence is 12 residues long.

The chain recombines TRBV2 with TRBJ2-1, with D perhaps TRBD2 (5 bases). Trimming left V 6 bases short and J 0 bases short, with 12 bases between. CDR3 length equals 15 residues. From germline, CDR1 is SNHLY and CDR2 FYNNEI. The CDR3 here is CASRAMGSSYNEQFF. The CDR3 DNA follows: TGTGCCAGCAGGGCTATGGGGAGCTCCTACAATGAGCAGTTCTTC. The variable domain in full, completed from reference TRBV2 and TRBJ2-1, reads EPEVTQTPSHQVTQMGQEVILRCVPISNHLYFYWYRQILGQKVEFLVSFYNNEISEKSEIFDDQFSVERPDGSNFTLKIRSTKLEDSAMYFCASRAMGSSYNEQFFGPGTRLTVL.

The J gene is TRBJ2-1, the V gene TRBV6-1; D may be TRBD1 (5 bases). The CDR3 runs 18 residues. V lost 1 base and J 0 bases, leaving 16 bases between the germline ends. Germline CDR1 MNHNS, CDR2 SASEGT. CDR3 sequence reads: CASSEDGLGLSSYNEQFF. The DNA for the CDR3 is TGTGCCAGCAGTGAAGACGGGTTGGGGCTAAGCTCCTACAATGAGCAGTTCTTC.

As for this clone: The germline gene is not matched at one end of the junction; a read error may be the cause. The J gene is TRBJ2-7, the V gene TRBV7-7, with TRBD2 matching 12 bases. Germline-derived CDR1 and CDR2 are SSHAT and FNYEAQ (reference sequence). The CDR3 is made up of 15 amino acids. The CDR3 region has the DNA TGTGCTAGCAGCCCTGGACTAGCGGGACAAGGCGAGCAGTACTTC. This encodes CASSPGLAGQGEQYF. The complete variable domain, with remaining parts taken from reference TRBV7-7 and TRBJ2-7, reads GAGVSQSPRYKVTKRGQDVTLRCDPISSHATLYWYQQALGQGPEFLTYFNYEAQPDKSGLPSDRFSAERPEGSISTLTIQRTEQRDSAMYRCASSPGLAGQGEQYFGPGTRLTVT.

The chain carries TRBV20-1 and TRBJ1-2; TRBD1 aligns across 12 bases. The germline V gene has CDR1 DFQATT and CDR2 SNEGSKA (reference sequence). The V segment lost 4 bases and the J segment 8 bases; nucleotides outside the gene matches: 17. The CDR3 spans 17 residues. The CDR3 here is CSANDYRGQGASRGYTF. CDR3 bases: TGCAGTGCTAATGATTATAGGGGACAGGGGGCTTCTCGGGGCTACACCTTC.

The V and J genes are TRBV28 and TRBJ2-7; 8 bases align to TRBD1. The CDR3 is made up of 16 amino acids. CDR1 is MDHEN and CDR2 is SYDVKM in the germline V gene. With V trimmed by 7 bases and J by 2 bases, 13 bases remained unmatched. The CDR3 spells CASTDPSGTGPYEQYF. For the CDR3, the DNA is TGTGCCAGCACCGACCCGTCCGGGACAGGTCCCTACGAGCAGTACTTC.

The chain has TRBV9 and TRBJ2-3; 12 bases are a match to TRBD2. Germline V lookup: CDR1 SGDLS, CDR2 YYNGEE. J was trimmed by 5 bases and V by 3 bases; bases with no gene match: 7. This CDR3 is 16 amino acids long. CDR3 sequence reads: CASSATSGSLRDTQYF. The CDR3 region has the DNA TGTGCCAGCAGCGCGACTAGCGGGAGTTTAAGAGATACGCAGTATTTT.

This clone was seen only once. The chain has TRBV19 and TRBJ2-3; 8 positions match TRBD1. V dropped 0 bases and J dropped 1; count of bases not matched to a gene: 3. CDR3 length: 16 residues. Germline values: CDR1 LNHDA, CDR2 SQIVND (reference sequence). The CDR3 loop reads CASSIDPQGGTDTQYF. The DNA for the CDR3 is TGTGCCAGTAGTATAGATCCACAGGGGGGCACAGATACGCAGTATTTT.